A selection of T cell receptor beta chains follows, all from one sample in a study of shared clonotypes between healthy human individuals. This table comes from immunoSEQ multiplex PCR, and its TCRdb copy is limited to in-frame clones, with some not included. This sample has about 1.1 million clones, with 78% found just once. The sequencing sample was made of memory CD4+ T cells from PBMCs. Receptors were obtained from a man aged 18 to 29 in good health. Some clones in this sample may be carry-over from other donors' samples. Both conserved end residues are part of each CDR3. The order of the fields is J gene, V gene, clone size, CDR3 length, D gene, CDR3 DNA, CDR3 protein. D genes are given only for firm matches. The size of a clone is reported for some rows only, either as once, few or many, or as a class for expanded clones.

TRBJ2-3 TRBV11-2 few 15 NA TGTGCCAGCAGCTTGTACAGGGTCTTCACAGATACGCAGTATTTT CASSLYRVFTDTQYF
TRBJ2-7 TRBV19 NA 14 NA TGTGCCAGTAGTGAGGACAGCCAAGCCCACGAGCAGTACTTC CASSEDSQAHEQYF
TRBJ1-5 TRBV6-1 once 15 NA TGTGCCAGCAGTCCCCTGATCCACCCTACTCAGCCCCAGCATTTT CASSPLIHPTQPQHF
TRBJ2-7 TRBV7-2 NA 13 NA TGTGCCAGCCGGGGCCAGGGACCCTACGAGCAGTACTTC CASRGQGPYEQYF
TRBJ2-3 TRBV2 NA 14 TRBD1 TGTGCCAGCAGTGCGGACAGGGGTGCAGATACGCAGTATTTT CASSADRGADTQYF
TRBJ2-1 TRBV27 NA 15 NA TGTGCCAGCAGTACCCCCGGAGCGGGCCACAATGAGCAGTTCTTC CASSTPGAGHNEQFF
TRBJ1-2 TRBV11-2 many 16 TRBD1 TGTGCCAGCAGCTTAGATGCGGGGACAGGGGGGTATGGCTACACCTTC CASSLDAGTGGYGYTF
TRBJ2-2 TRBV7-3 NA 14 NA TGTGCCAGCAGCAGTCTTTCGAACACCGGGGAGCTGTTTTTT CASSSLSNTGELFF
TRBJ2-2 TRBV25-1 NA 15 NA TGTGCCAGCAGTGACTTACAGAGATACACCGGGGAGCTGTTTTTT CASSDLQRYTGELFF
TRBJ2-1 TRBV5-1 NA 16 NA TGCGCCAGCAGCTTGGTTGTCCGGAGCTCCTACAATGAGCAGTTCTTC CASSLVVRSSYNEQFF
TRBJ1-2 TRBV7-9 NA 13 NA TGTGCCAGCAGCTTAAGGGTGGACTATGGCTACACCTTC CASSLRVDYGYTF
TRBJ2-3 TRBV29-1 many 18 TRBD2 TGCAGCGTTGAAGATGTAGGACTAGCGGGAGGGCGGGCAGATACGCAGTATTTT CSVEDVGLAGGRADTQYF
TRBJ1-1 TRBV7-9 NA 18 TRBD1 TGTGCCAGCAGCTTAAGGCCTACAGGGGGAGGGATGAACACTGAAGCTTTCTTT CASSLRPTGGGMNTEAFF
TRBJ1-5 TRBV6-5 NA 13 NA TGTGCCAGCAGTTACGAACTCAATCAGCCCCAGCATTTT CASSYELNQPQHF
TRBJ2-3 TRBV7-3 NA 14 NA TGTGCCAGCAGCTTAACTCGGGACACAGATACGCAGTATTTT CASSLTRDTDTQYF
TRBJ1-4 TRBV27 NA 15 NA TGTGCCAGCAGTTCCATCGGACTGACTAATGAAAAACTGTTTTTT CASSSIGLTNEKLFF
TRBJ2-2 TRBV6-4 NA 12 NA TGTGCCAGCAGTGACAGAACCGGGGAGCTGTTTTTT CASSDRTGELFF
TRBJ1-1 TRBV28 NA 14 NA TGTGCCAGCAGTCTTGGGACTGGAGGCACTGAAGCTTTCTTT CASSLGTGGTEAFF
TRBJ2-5 TRBV29-1 NA 13 NA TGCAGCGTTGAAGTGGGGAGGCGGGAGACCCAGTACTTC CSVEVGRRETQYF
TRBJ1-4 TRBV28 NA 15 TRBD1 TGTGCCAGCAGTCCATCGGGACAGGGAAATGAAAAACTGTTTTTT CASSPSGQGNEKLFF
TRBJ1-1 TRBV27 NA 17 NA TGTGCCAGCATAAATCCTCGAGGGGCCTCCATGAACACTGAAGCTTTCTTT CASINPRGASMNTEAFF
TRBJ1-3 TRBV28 NA 17 NA TGTGCCAGCAGTTTTTTGGGCTTCTCAGGTGGTAGAAACACCATATATTTT CASSFLGFSGGRNTIYF
TRBJ1-5 TRBV9 once 15 NA TGTGCCAGCAGCGTTTCCGGTGCGGGGTACCAGCCCCAGCATTTT CASSVSGAGYQPQHF
TRBJ1-3 TRBV6-1 NA 14 NA TGTGCCAGCAGTCCTTTGAGGGCTGGAAACACCATATATTTT CASSPLRAGNTIYF
TRBJ1-1 TRBV7-2 NA 15 NA TGTGCCAGCAGCTTACAGCCCGTGATGAACACTGAAGCTTTCTTT CASSLQPVMNTEAFF
TRBJ2-7 TRBV5-4 NA 15 TRBD2 TGTGCCAGCAGCCCGCTGGCTAGCGGGATTTACGAGCAGTACTTC CASSPLASGIYEQYF
TRBJ1-2 TRBV30 NA 15 TRBD1 TGTGCCTGGAGGATACTTGGACAGGGTATCTATGGCTACACCTTC CAWRILGQGIYGYTF
TRBJ1-2 TRBV20-1 NA 11 NA TGCAGTGCCAAGGTCCACTATGGCTACACCTTC CSAKVHYGYTF
TRBJ2-7 TRBV5-1 once 14 NA TGCGCCAGCAGCTTAAGAGCCGGGAACTACGAGCAGTACTTC CASSLRAGNYEQYF
TRBJ2-7 TRBV11-2 NA 16 TRBD1 TGTGCCAGCAGCTCCATTCAGGGACAGGGAGCCTACGAGCAGTACTTC CASSSIQGQGAYEQYF
TRBJ2-1 TRBV5-4 few 15 NA TGTGCCAGCAGCTTGAGAGGGACTTTAGGGGGTGAGCAGTTCTTC CASSLRGTLGGEQFF
TRBJ2-3 TRBV9 NA 14 NA TGTGCCAGCAGCGTAGATCGTATCGCAGATACGCAGTATTTT CASSVDRIADTQYF
TRBJ1-2 TRBV10-2 NA 13 NA TGCGCCAGCAGTGTCGGGCGAGGGTATGGCTACACCTTC CASSVGRGYGYTF
TRBJ1-5 TRBV30 NA 16 NA TGTGCCTGGAGTAGGCGGGACAATGGCTGGTGGGAGCCCCAGCATTTT CAWSRRDNGWWEPQHF
TRBJ2-5 TRBV15 NA 15 TRBD2 TGTGCCACCAGCGGCCATAGCGGGAGCCAAGAGACCCAGTACTTC CATSGHSGSQETQYF
TRBJ2-5 TRBV5-5 NA 15 TRBD2 TGTGCCAGCAGCTTGGGACTAGCGGGAGCGGAGACCCAGTACTTC CASSLGLAGAETQYF
TRBJ2-3 TRBV29-1 NA 14 TRBD2 TGCAGCGTTGGAGGACTAGCGGGTATAGATACGCAGTATTTT CSVGGLAGIDTQYF
TRBJ1-1 TRBV28 NA 16 TRBD1 TGTGCCAGCAGGTCTCGACAGGGGAGGGTGAACACTGAAGCTTTCTTT CASRSRQGRVNTEAFF
TRBJ2-5 TRBV5-1 NA 14 NA TGCGCCAGCAGCTTGGCTATGAACCAAGAGACCCAGTACTTC CASSLAMNQETQYF
TRBJ2-5 TRBV27 NA 14 NA TGTGCCAGCAGTTGGGCGGGCGCGAGGGAGACCCAGTACTTC CASSWAGARETQYF
TRBJ2-7 TRBV25-1 NA 13 NA TGTGCCAGCAGCCCCGGGGATTCCTACGAGCAGTACTTC CASSPGDSYEQYF
TRBJ2-3 TRBV5-8 NA 15 NA TGTGCCAGCAGCCCAATTGAGGGGGTAGCAGATACGCAGTATTTT CASSPIEGVADTQYF
TRBJ2-2 TRBV9 few 14 NA TGTGCCAGCAGCGTAGGGGGAAGAACCGGGGAGCTGTTTTTT CASSVGGRTGELFF
TRBJ1-1 TRBV5-1 NA 14 NA TGCGCCAGCAGCTTGGCCGAAGGCTCGACTGAAGCTTTCTTT CASSLAEGSTEAFF
TRBJ2-7 TRBV2 NA 15 NA TGTGCCAGCAGCCGCTACGGAATGGCAGGGGGGGAGCAGTACTTC CASSRYGMAGGEQYF